This TCR beta chain emerged from a study of prognosis after radiotherapy for stage I lung cancer. As for the study in general: Stage I non-small cell lung cancer patients were enrolled in Nanjing, China. This enrollment took place between early 2018 and early 2019. Whereas twelve patients had adenocarcinoma, squamous cell carcinoma was the tumor in several.

The CDR3 is 13 residues long. Trimming cost V 2 bases and J 6 bases; bases outside gene matches: 2. The V gene's germline CDR1 is MDHEN and CDR2 SYDVKM. Two-round multiplex PCR on genomic DNA was the method by which TCR beta CDR3 was amplified. Gene-specific primers for each TRBV and TRBJ gene drove first-round PCR. TCRdb processed the multiplex PCR reads anew with MiXCR; each CDR3 protein has one entry. The sample contains some 13,000 distinct CDR3 sequences, 47% of which appear only once. Overall study results and limits: Reportedly, TRBV and TRBJ gene usage varied with metastasis presence.

This clonotype was counted many times. Antigen unknown. A draw of approximately 6.6 milliliters of peripheral blood took place at each of two time points. This chain uses TRBV28 with TRBJ1-2, with TRBD1 matching 8 bases. The clonotype comes from a donor aged 50 or older with non-small cell lung cancer. Specimen: PBMCs, collected before or after stereotactic body radiation therapy (not recorded which). This chain's CDR3 is CASSLRTGNGYTF. The DNA of the CDR3 is TGTGCCAGCAGTTTAAGGACAGGGAATGGCTACACCTTC.